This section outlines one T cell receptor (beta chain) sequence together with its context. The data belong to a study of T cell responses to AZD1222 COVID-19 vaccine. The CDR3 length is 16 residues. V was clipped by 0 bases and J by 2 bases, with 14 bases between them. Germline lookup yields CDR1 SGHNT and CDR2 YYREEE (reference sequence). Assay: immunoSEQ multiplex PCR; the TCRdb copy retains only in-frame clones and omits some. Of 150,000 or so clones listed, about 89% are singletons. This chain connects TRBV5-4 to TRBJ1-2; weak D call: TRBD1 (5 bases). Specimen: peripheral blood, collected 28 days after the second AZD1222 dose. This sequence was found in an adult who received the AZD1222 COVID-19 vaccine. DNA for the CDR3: TGTGCCAGCAGCTTGGGTAAAACAGGAGACAACTATGGCTACACCTTC. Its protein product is CASSLGKTGDNYGYTF.